Each of the 26 T cell receptor beta chains below was sequenced from the same sample in a study of blood T cell repertoires in COVID-19. Clones were sequenced by immunoSEQ multiplex PCR, and TCRdb holds only the in-frame ones, with some missing. The repertoire holds 130,000 to 150,000 clones, roughly nine tenths seen once, with 13% in the top ten. The sample consisted of peripheral blood. Receptors originate from a young man with COVID-19, enrolled during active disease.

The chain recombines TRBV28 with TRBJ1-3; D remains ambiguous. The germline V gene encodes CDR1 MDHEN and CDR2 SYDVKM. The V end was cut by 2 bases, the J end by 1 base, with 6 bases between. The CDR3 runs to 14 residues. CDR3 DNA sequence: TGTGCCAGCAGTTTACGGGTTTCTGGAAACACCATATATTTT. This sequence encodes CASSLRVSGNTIYF.

This chain connects TRBV11-3 to TRBJ2-2; TRBD1 is a possible D gene (5 bases). The CDR3 is 16 residues long. The germline gives CDR1 SGHNT, CDR2 YENEEA. V was cut by 1 base and J by 1 base, with 10 bases left in between. CDR3 DNA sequence: TGTGCCAGCAGCTTAGGGTTCAGGGAGAACACCGGGGAGCTGTTTTTT. This codes for CASSLGFRENTGELFF. The variable domain in full, with the rest retrieved from reference TRBV11-3 and TRBJ2-2, is EAGVVQSPRYKIIEKKQPVAFWCNPISGHNTLYWYLQNLGQGPELLIRYENEEAVDDSQLPKDRFSAERLKGVDSTLKIQPAELGDSAVYLCASSLGFRENTGELFFGEGSRLTVL.

With respect to this clone: Distinct nucleotide sequences in the sample also encode this CDR3. The gene calls are TRBV18 and TRBJ2-7; D is possibly TRBD2 (5 bases). The V gene lost 3 bases and the J gene lost 0 bases, with 6 bases spanning the gap. Germline V CDR1 and CDR2: KGHSH, LQKENI. The CDR3 is 13 amino acids. CDR3 nucleotides: TGTGCCAGCTCACCGGGGAGCTCCTACGAGCAGTACTTC. Translation: CASSPGSSYEQYF.

The chain employs TRBV4-3 and TRBJ2-7; D is undetermined. The V end was cut by 0 bases, the J end by 4 bases, with 10 bases between. This CDR3 region has 14 residues. CDR1 and CDR2 from the germline V gene are LGHNA and YSLEER. This CDR3 reads CASSQDMTQYEQYF. CDR3 bases: TGCGCCAGCAGCCAAGATATGACTCAGTACGAGCAGTACTTC.

This clone appeared a single time. The chain recombines TRBV13 with TRBJ2-7, with D unclear. CDR1 is PRHDT and CDR2 is FYEKMQ in the germline V gene (reference sequence). Trimming cost V 0 bases and J 5 bases, with 5 bases left between them. CDR3 length: 12 residues. The CDR3 sequence: CASSLGEDEQYF. The CDR3 DNA sequence: TGTGCCAGCAGCTTAGGCGAGGACGAGCAGTACTTC.

The rearrangement uses TRBV27 and TRBJ2-7, with 7 bases fitting TRBD2. J gave up 2 bases and V 2 bases, and 3 bases lay outside the gene matches. Germline CDR1 MNHEY, CDR2 SMNVEV (reference sequence). This CDR3 has 14 residues. CDR3 sequence: CASSLGGRAYEQYF. The CDR3 DNA reads TGTGCCAGCAGTTTAGGAGGGAGGGCCTACGAGCAGTACTTC.

The chain combines TRBV7-9 with TRBJ1-1; D gene unclear. V dropped 5 bases and J dropped 6 bases, with 7 bases sitting between them. This CDR3 is built from 11 residues. CDR1 SEHNR and CDR2 FQNEAQ come from the germline V gene (reference sequence). The CDR3 spells CASSSRSEAFF. The CDR3 DNA reads TGTGCCAGCAGCAGTCGGTCTGAAGCTTTCTTT.

Regarding this clone: Its ends do not fully match the called genes, so a read error is possible. This chain uses TRBV2 with TRBJ1-4, with 7 nucleotides matching TRBD1. Germline CDR1 SNHLY, CDR2 FYNNEI. This CDR3 spans 14 amino acids. CDR3 nucleotides: TGTGCCAGCAGTAGGGCAGGGGGGCGTGAAAAACTGCTTTTT. Protein sequence: CASSRAGGREKLLF.

The chain is built from TRBV27 and TRBJ2-1; 14 bases match TRBD2. From germline, CDR1 is MNHEY and CDR2 SMNVEV (reference sequence). V gave up 1 base and J gave up 2 bases; unmatched junction bases: 4. This CDR3 is 18 amino acids long. CDR3 protein: CASSLFVTSGRAYNEQFF. CDR3 in DNA: TGTGCCAGCAGTTTATTCGTGACTAGCGGGAGGGCCTACAATGAGCAGTTCTTC.

This chain connects TRBV7-2 to TRBJ1-2; TRBD1 aligns across 11 bases. V was clipped by 3 bases and J by 4 bases; unmatched bases: 7. The germline V gene has CDR1 SGHTA and CDR2 FQGNSA. The CDR3 totals 16 residues. The CDR3 sequence is CASSLGGQGGVYGYTF. The CDR3 nucleotides read TGTGCCAGCAGCTTGGGGGGACAGGGGGGAGTCTATGGCTACACCTTC.

This sequence joins TRBV14 and TRBJ2-1; 7 nucleotides agree with TRBD1. V shed 4 bases, J shed 5 bases, and the junction held 8 bases outside the gene matches. CDR1 SGHDN and CDR2 FVKESK come from the germline V gene. The CDR3 length is 15 residues. The CDR3 bases are TGTGCCAGCAGCCCCAGACAGGGAAACGACAATGAGCAGTTCTTC. This codes for CASSPRQGNDNEQFF.

This chain links TRBV18 with TRBJ2-3, with TRBD2 as a possible D gene (5 bases). CDR3 length equals 13 residues. The V and J ends lost 2 bases and 3 bases respectively, with 6 bases between them. Germline assignment: CDR1 KGHSH and CDR2 LQKENI. Written as DNA, the CDR3 is TGTGCCAGCTCACCATCGGGAACAGATACGCAGTATTTT. Protein sequence: CASSPSGTDTQYF. Using reference TRBV18 and TRBJ2-3 for the parts outside the CDR3, the full variable domain is NAGVMQNPRHLVRRRGQEARLRCSPMKGHSHVYWYRQLPEEGLKFMVYLQKENIIDESGMPKERFSAEFPKEGPSILRIQQVVRGDSAAYFCASSPSGTDTQYFGPGTRLTVL.

This chain connects TRBV6-5 to TRBJ2-7; D gene ambiguous. Trimming shortened V by 0 bases and J by 2 bases, and 8 bases separated the two germline ends. CDR3 length: 14 residues. The germline V gene encodes CDR1 MNHEY and CDR2 SVGAGI. CDR3 in DNA: TGTGCCAGCAGTTACTCGAGCCAAGCCTACGAGCAGTACTTC. Its translation is CASSYSSQAYEQYF.

The rearrangement joins TRBV7-9 to TRBJ2-1; perhaps TRBD2 as D (6 bases). Per the germline V gene, CDR1 is SEHNR and CDR2 is FQNEAQ (reference sequence). The CDR3 extends over 15 amino acids. Between the trimmed V and J ends, which lost 3 bases and 5 bases, there was a span of 14 bases. The CDR3, as DNA: TGTGCCAGCAGCTTGGTGCTAGCGCGAAACAATGAGCAGTTCTTC. Translation gives CASSLVLARNNEQFF.

V and J are TRBV24-1 and TRBJ2-2; D unclear. The length of the CDR3 is 12 residues. Germline V gene lookup returns CDR1 KGHDR and CDR2 SFDVKD. V was shortened by 5 bases and J by 6 bases, with 6 bases between the two germline ends. The CDR3 bases are TGTGCCACCAGTGTAGAGTCCGGGGAGCTGTTTTTT. Translating gives CATSVESGELFF.

The V call is TRBV5-6, the J call TRBJ2-7; a weak D match, TRBD2 (6 bases). Per germline, CDR1 SGHDT and CDR2 YYEEEE. The V end lost 3 bases, the J end lost 4 bases, and 14 bases lay between the germline ends. The CDR3 length is 14 residues. CDR3 DNA sequence: TGTGCCAGCAGCTCTGCGGTGAGCGGGTACGAGCAGTACTTC. It codes for CASSSAVSGYEQYF.

V gene TRBV29-1 combines with J gene TRBJ2-7; 8 nucleotides align to TRBD1. The germline V gene has CDR1 SQVTM and CDR2 ANQGSEA. The CDR3 length is 13 residues. The V segment lost 3 bases and the J segment 2 bases; nucleotides outside the gene matches: 3. The CDR3 region has the DNA TGCAGCGTTGAGGGACAGGCTCCCTACGAGCAGTACTTC. This encodes CSVEGQAPYEQYF.

The V call is TRBV14, the J call TRBJ1-3; D is possibly TRBD1 (5 bases). The CDR3 loop spans 15 amino acids. CDR1 SGHDN and CDR2 FVKESK come from the germline V gene. V lost 4 bases, J lost 0 bases, and 10 bases lay in between. The chain's CDR3 is CASSRGQRSGNTIYF. In DNA, the CDR3 is TGTGCCAGCAGCCGAGGACAACGCTCTGGAAACACCATATATTTT.

This chain's CDR3 is CASSYSSSGSGEQYF. The CDR3 region has the DNA TGTGCCAGCAGTTACTCATCCAGCGGGAGTGGTGAGCAGTACTTC. V and J are TRBV6-5 and TRBJ2-7, with 8 bases lining up with TRBD2. The trim removed 0 bases at V and 7 bases at J, leaving 8 bases unmatched. CDR1 and CDR2 (germline): MNHEY, SVGAGI. CDR3 length equals 15 residues.

The chain joins TRBV5-1 to TRBJ2-7; 8 nucleotides match TRBD2. This CDR3 is built from 16 residues. CDR1 is SGHRS, CDR2 YFSETQ, per germline. Losses at the gene ends were 0 bases for V and 6 bases for J; bases not matched to a gene: 11. CDR3 nucleotides: TGCGCCAGCAGCTTGGGGTTCCGTAGCGGGGCCCGCGAGCAGTACTTC. This sequence encodes CASSLGFRSGAREQYF.

This rearrangement joins TRBV19 to TRBJ2-5; a possible D gene is TRBD2 (5 bases). The CDR3 extends over 13 amino acids. CDR1 is LNHDA and CDR2 is SQIVND in the germline V gene (reference sequence). V dropped 4 bases and J dropped 3 bases, with 9 bases sitting between them. The DNA for the CDR3 is TGTGCCAGTAGTAGAGGGAGAGAAGAGACCCAGTACTTC. Translated, it gives CASSRGREETQYF.

The V and J genes are TRBV5-6 and TRBJ2-2, with 10 bases that match TRBD2. Trimming removed 2 bases from V and 4 bases from J; junction bases left unmatched: 5. This CDR3 region has 16 residues. CDR1 is SGHDT, CDR2 YYEEEE, per germline. The CDR3 loop reads CASSLAGGPSTGELFF. The DNA for the CDR3 is TGTGCCAGCAGCTTAGCGGGAGGGCCAAGCACCGGGGAGCTGTTTTTT.

The rearrangement uses TRBV19 and TRBJ2-7; 9 bases map to TRBD1. Germline CDR1 LNHDA, CDR2 SQIVND (reference sequence). J was trimmed by 6 bases and V by 3 bases; bases with no gene match: 12. This CDR3 is 16 amino acids long. The CDR3 is CASSIFPGQGPTEQYF. CDR3 coding DNA: TGTGCCAGTAGTATTTTCCCGGGACAGGGCCCTACCGAGCAGTACTTC.

The CDR3 region has the DNA TGTGCCAGCAGCTTAGCGGGAGGATCCTTTGATGAGCAGTTCTTC. It yields the protein CASSLAGGSFDEQFF. The chain couples TRBV7-9 to TRBJ2-1, with D perhaps matching TRBD2 (6 bases). This CDR3 has 15 amino acids. V was trimmed by 0 bases and J by 8 bases, leaving 14 bases between them. Germline V lookup: CDR1 SEHNR, CDR2 FQNEAQ (reference sequence).

Of note for this clone: Compared with germline, one end of the junction differs, possibly owing to a read error. The chain is built from TRBV7-7 and TRBJ2-2, with D tentatively TRBD2 (7 bases). Germline-derived CDR1 and CDR2 are SSHAT and FNYEAQ (reference sequence). CDR3 length: 15 residues. CDR3 sequence reads: CASSRGAQNTGELFF. CDR3 DNA sequence: TGTGCTAGCAGCCGGGGGGCTCAAAACACCGGGGAGCTGTTTTTT.

V gene TRBV28 combines with J gene TRBJ2-3, with 8 bases lining up with TRBD2. This CDR3 spans 14 amino acids. V dropped 6 bases and J dropped 1; count of bases not matched to a gene: 3. The germline V gene encodes CDR1 MDHEN and CDR2 SYDVKM. The CDR3 region is CASRSGRGTDTQYF. The CDR3 region has the DNA TGTGCCAGCAGGAGCGGGAGAGGCACAGATACGCAGTATTTT.